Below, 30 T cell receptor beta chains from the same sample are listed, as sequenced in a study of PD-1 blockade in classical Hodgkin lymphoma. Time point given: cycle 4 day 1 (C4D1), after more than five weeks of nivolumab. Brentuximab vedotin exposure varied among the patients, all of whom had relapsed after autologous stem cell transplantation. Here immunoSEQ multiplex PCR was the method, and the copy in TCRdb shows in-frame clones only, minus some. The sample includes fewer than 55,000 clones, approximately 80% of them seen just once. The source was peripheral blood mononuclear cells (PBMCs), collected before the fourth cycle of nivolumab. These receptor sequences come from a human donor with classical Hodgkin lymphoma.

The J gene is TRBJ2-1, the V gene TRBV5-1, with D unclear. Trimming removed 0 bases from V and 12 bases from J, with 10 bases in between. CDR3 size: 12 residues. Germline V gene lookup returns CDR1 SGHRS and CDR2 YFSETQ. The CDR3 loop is CASSLDPGPQFF. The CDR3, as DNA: TGCGCCAGCAGCTTGGATCCAGGACCGCAGTTCTTC.

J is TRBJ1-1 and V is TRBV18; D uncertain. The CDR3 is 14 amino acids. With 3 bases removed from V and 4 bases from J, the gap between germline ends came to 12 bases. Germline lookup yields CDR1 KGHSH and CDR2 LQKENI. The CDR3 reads CASSPSGSGTEAFF. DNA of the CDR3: TGTGCCAGCTCACCCTCCGGGAGTGGCACTGAAGCTTTCTTT.

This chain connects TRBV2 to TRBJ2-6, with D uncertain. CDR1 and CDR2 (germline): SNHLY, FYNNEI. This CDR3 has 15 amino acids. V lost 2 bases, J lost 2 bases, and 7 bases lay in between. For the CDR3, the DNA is TGTGCCAGCAGTGAACCAGTAGCTGGGGCCAACGTCCTGACTTTC. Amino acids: CASSEPVAGANVLTF.

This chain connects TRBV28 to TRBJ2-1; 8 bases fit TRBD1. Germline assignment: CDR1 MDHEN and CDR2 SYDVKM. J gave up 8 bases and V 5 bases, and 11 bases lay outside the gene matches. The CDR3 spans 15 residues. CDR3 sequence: CASSAPRGLSYEQFF. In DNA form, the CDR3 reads TGTGCCAGCAGTGCGCCCAGGGGGCTATCGTATGAGCAGTTCTTC.

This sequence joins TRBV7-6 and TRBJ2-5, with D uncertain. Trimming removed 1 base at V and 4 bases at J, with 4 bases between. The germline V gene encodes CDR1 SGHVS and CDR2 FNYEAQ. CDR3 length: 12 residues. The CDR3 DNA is TGTGCCAGCAGCTTAGATAGAGAGACCCAGTACTTC. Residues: CASSLDRETQYF.

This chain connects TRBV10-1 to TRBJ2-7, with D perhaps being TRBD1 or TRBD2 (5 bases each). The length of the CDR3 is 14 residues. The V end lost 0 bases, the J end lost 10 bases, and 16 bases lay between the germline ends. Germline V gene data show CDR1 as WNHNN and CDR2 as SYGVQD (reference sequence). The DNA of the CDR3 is TGCGCCAGCAGTGAGTCGGCTTCCTCGGGGCGACAGTACTTC. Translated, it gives CASSESASSGRQYF.

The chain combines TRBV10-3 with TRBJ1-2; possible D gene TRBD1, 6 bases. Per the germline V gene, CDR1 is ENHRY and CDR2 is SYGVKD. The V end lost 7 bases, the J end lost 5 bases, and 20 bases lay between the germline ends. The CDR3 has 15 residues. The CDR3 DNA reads TGTGCCATCAAGTCGACTGGCGGGGGCAGTTATGGCTACACCTTC. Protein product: CAIKSTGGGSYGYTF.

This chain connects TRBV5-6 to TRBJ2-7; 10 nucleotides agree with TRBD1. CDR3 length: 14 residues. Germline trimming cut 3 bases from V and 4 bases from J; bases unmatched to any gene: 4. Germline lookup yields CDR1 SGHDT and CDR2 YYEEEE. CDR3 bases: TGTGCCAGCAGCTGGGGACAGGGGTCTTACGAGCAGTACTTC. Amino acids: CASSWGQGSYEQYF.

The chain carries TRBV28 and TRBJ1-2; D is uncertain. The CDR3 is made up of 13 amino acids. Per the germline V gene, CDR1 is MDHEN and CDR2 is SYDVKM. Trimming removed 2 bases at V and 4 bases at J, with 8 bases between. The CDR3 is CASSLLSTYGYTF. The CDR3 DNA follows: TGTGCCAGCAGTTTACTTTCGACCTATGGCTACACCTTC.

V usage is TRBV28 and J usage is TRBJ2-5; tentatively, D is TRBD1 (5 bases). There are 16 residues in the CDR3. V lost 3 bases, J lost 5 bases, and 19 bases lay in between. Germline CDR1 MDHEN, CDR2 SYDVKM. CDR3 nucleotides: TGTGCCAGCAGTTTGAGAGCAGGGCGGTTGAGGGAGACCCAGTACTTC. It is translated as CASSLRAGRLRETQYF.

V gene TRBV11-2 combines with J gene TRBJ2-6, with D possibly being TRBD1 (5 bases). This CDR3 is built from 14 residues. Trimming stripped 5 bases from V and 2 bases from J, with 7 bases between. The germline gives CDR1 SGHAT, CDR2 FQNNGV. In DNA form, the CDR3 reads TGTGCCAGCAGCCCAGGGACTGGGGCCAACGTCCTGACTTTC. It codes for CASSPGTGANVLTF.

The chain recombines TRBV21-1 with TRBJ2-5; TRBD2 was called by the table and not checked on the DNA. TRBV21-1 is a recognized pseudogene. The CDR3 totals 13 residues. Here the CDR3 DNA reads TGTGCCAGCAGCAAAAGGGGGGGAGAGACCCAGTACTTC. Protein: CASSKRGGETQYF.

CDR3: CASSLGTENEQYF. Written as DNA, the CDR3 is TGTGCCAGCAGCTTAGGGACAGAAAACGAGCAGTACTTC. This chain joins TRBV7-3 and TRBJ2-7, with 7 bases identical to TRBD1. This CDR3 has 13 amino acids. Germline V lookup: CDR1 SGHTA, CDR2 FQGTGA. V was pared by 2 bases and J by 5 bases, with 3 bases of the junction left unmatched.

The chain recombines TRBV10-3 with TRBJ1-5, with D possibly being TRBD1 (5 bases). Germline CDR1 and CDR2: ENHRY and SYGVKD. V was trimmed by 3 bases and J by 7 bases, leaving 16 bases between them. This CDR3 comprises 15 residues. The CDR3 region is CAISDSLGVGQPQHF. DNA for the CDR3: TGTGCCATCAGTGACTCGTTAGGGGTTGGACAGCCCCAGCATTTT.

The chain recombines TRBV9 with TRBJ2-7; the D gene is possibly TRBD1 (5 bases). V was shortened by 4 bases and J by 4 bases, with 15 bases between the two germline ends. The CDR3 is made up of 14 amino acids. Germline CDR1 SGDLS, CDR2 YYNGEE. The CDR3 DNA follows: TGTGCCAGCAGCCCCGGCTTACAGGCATACGAGCAGTACTTC. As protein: CASSPGLQAYEQYF.

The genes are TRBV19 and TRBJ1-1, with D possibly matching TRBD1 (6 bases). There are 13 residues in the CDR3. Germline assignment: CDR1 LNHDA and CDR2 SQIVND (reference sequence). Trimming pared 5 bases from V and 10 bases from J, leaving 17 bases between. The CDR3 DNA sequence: TGTGCCAGTAGTCCCCGCTCAGGGGAGTCAGCTTTCTTT. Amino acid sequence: CASSPRSGESAFF.

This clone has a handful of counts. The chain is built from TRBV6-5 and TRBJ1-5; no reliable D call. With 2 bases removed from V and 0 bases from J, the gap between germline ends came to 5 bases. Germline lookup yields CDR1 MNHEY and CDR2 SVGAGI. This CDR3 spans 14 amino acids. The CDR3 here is CASSYSISNQPQHF. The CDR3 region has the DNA TGTGCCAGCAGTTACAGTATTAGCAATCAGCCCCAGCATTTT.

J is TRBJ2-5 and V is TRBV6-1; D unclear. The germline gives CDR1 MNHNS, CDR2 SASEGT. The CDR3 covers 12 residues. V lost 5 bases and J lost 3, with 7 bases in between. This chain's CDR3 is CASSWGKETQYF. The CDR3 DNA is TGTGCCAGCAGTTGGGGAAAAGAGACCCAGTACTTC.

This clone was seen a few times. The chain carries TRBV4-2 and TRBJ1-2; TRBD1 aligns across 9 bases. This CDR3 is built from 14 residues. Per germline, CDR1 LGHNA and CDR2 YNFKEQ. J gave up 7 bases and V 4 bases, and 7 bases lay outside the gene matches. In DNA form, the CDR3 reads TGTGCCAGCAGCCTGGCCGGGACAGGGAGTGGCTACACCTTC. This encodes CASSLAGTGSGYTF.

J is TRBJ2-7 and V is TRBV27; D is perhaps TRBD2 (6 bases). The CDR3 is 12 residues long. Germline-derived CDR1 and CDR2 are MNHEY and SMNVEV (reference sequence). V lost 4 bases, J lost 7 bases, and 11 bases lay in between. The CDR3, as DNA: TGTGCCAGCAGTTCTCCGGCGGGGGAGCAGTACTTC. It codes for CASSSPAGEQYF.

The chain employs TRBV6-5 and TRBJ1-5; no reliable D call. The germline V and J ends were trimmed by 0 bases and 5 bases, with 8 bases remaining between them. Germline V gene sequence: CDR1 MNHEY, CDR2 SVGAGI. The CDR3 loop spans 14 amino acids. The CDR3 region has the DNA TGTGCCAGCAGTTACTCCGGGGAGGATCAGCCCCAGCATTTT. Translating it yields CASSYSGEDQPQHF.

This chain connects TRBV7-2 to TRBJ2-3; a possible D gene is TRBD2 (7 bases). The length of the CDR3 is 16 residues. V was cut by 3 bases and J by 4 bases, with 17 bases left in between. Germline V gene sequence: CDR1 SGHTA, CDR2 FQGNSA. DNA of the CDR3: TGTGCCAGCAGCTTCTCGTCGGGGGGCGGGGCAGATACGCAGTATTTT. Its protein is CASSFSSGGGADTQYF.

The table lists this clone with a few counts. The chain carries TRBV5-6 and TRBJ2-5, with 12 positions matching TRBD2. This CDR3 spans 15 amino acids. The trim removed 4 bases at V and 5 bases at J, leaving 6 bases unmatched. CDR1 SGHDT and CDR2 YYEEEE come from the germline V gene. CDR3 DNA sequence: TGTGCCAGCAGCCAACCCGGGACTAGCGGGGAGACCCAGTACTTC. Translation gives CASSQPGTSGETQYF.

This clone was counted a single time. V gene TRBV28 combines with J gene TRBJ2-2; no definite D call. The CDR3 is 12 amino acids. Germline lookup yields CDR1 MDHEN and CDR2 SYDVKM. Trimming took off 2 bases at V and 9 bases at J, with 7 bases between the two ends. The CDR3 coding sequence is TGTGCCAGCAGTTTACAGAACCGGGAGCTGTTTTTT. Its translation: CASSLQNRELFF.

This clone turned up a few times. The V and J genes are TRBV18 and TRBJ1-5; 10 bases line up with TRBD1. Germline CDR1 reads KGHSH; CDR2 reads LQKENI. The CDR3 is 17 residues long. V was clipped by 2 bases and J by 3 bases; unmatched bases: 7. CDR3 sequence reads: CASSPGGTGVHNQPQHF. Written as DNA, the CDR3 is TGTGCCAGCTCACCAGGGGGGACAGGGGTCCACAATCAGCCCCAGCATTTT.

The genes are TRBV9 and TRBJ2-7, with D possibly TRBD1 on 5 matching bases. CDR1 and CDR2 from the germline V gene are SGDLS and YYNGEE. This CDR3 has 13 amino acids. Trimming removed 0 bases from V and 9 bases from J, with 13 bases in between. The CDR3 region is CASSVALGDGQYF. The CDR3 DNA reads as TGTGCCAGCAGCGTAGCTTTAGGGGATGGGCAGTACTTC.

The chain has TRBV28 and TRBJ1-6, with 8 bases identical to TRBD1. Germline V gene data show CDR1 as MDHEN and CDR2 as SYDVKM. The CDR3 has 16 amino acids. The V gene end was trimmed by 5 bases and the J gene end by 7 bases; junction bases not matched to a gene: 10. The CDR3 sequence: CASSPSQGAGNSPLHF. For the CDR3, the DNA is TGTGCCAGCAGTCCCTCCCAGGGGGCAGGGAATTCACCCCTCCACTTT.

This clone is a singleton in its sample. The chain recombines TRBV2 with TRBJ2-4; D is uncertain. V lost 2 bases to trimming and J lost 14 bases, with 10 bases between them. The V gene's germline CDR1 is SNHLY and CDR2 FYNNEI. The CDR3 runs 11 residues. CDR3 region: CASSERVDKYF. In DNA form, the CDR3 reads TGTGCCAGCAGTGAACGGGTGGATAAGTACTTC. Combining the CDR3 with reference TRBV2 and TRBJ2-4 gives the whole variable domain EPEVTQTPSHQVTQMGQEVILRCVPISNHLYFYWYRQILGQKVEFLVSFYNNEISEKSEIFDDQFSVERPDGSNFTLKIRSTKLEDSAMYFCASSERVDKYFGAGTRLSVL.

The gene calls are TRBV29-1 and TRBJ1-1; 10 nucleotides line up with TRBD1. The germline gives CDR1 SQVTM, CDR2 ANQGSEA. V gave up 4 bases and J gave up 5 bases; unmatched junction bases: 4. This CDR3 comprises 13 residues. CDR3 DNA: TGCAGCGTTGGCGGACAGGGGGGAACTGAAGCTTTCTTT. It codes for CSVGGQGGTEAFF.

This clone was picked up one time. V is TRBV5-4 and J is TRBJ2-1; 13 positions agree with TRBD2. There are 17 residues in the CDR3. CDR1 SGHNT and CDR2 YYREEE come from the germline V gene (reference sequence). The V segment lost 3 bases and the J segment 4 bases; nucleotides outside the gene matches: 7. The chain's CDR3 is CASSSGLAGVRYNEQFF. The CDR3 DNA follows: TGTGCCAGCAGCTCCGGACTAGCGGGAGTACGATACAATGAGCAGTTCTTC.